Below are 3 T cell receptor beta chains sequenced from a single sample in a study of blood T cell repertoires in COVID-19. Clones were sequenced by immunoSEQ multiplex PCR, and TCRdb holds only the in-frame ones, with some missing. The table lists 150,000 to 200,000 clones, roughly 90% of them singletons. Sequencing used peripheral blood. These receptor sequences come from a man between 60 and 70 years old with acute or convalescent COVID-19.

This clone was counted once. This rearrangement joins TRBV12-3 or TRBV12-4 to TRBJ2-5, with D uncertain. V gave up 2 bases and J gave up 4 bases, with 8 bases separating them. CDR3 length: 13 amino acids. CDR3 sequence: CASSLKPLETQYF. CDR3 nucleotides: TGTGCCAGCAGTTTAAAGCCGCTAGAGACCCAGTACTTC.

The V call is TRBV19, the J call TRBJ1-2; D is possibly TRBD1 (5 bases). Germline-derived CDR1 and CDR2 are LNHDA and SQIVND (reference sequence). V gave up 2 bases and J gave up 13 bases, with 17 bases separating them. The CDR3 totals 13 residues. The CDR3 reads CASSISGRDSCTF. The CDR3 DNA reads TGTGCCAGTAGTATATCCGGCAGGGACTCCTGCACCTTC.

This sequence joins TRBV27 and TRBJ2-1, with 10 nucleotides matching TRBD2. The germline gives CDR1 MNHEY, CDR2 SMNVEV (reference sequence). Unmatched junction bases numbered 14, after V lost 7 bases and J lost 8 bases. This CDR3 region has 16 residues. CDR3 sequence: CASKRGGLGGVDEQFF. The CDR3 DNA reads TGTGCCAGCAAGCGGGGGGGCCTGGGGGGAGTCGATGAGCAGTTCTTC.